This T cell receptor beta chain came from a study of blood T cell repertoires in COVID-19. Whole-study context: Acute-phase and convalescent COVID-19 samples originated in the United States, Italy and Spain.

Participant age was roughly 18 to 90 years, and participants resided in fewer than 30 US areas. Within the 2 weeks before study entry, each person in the exposed group met a COVID-19 case. Germline V lookup: CDR1 LNHDA, CDR2 SQIVND (reference sequence). CDR3 length equals 16 residues. V shed 4 bases and J 4 bases; nucleotides not matched to a gene: 7. Original analysis: Cell counts per sample came from amplifying reference gene primers. Using immunoSEQ multiplex PCR, the repertoire was profiled, and TCRdb retains in-frame clones only, with some absent. That table is the source of V, J and clone size, and D and trimming were worked out from the DNA. The sample shows 250,000 to 400,000 clones, 85% of them seen only once.

The rearrangement links TRBV19 to TRBJ2-6; 7 bases align to TRBD1. Material for sequencing was PBMCs or T cells enriched from blood (not recorded which). The clonotype was recovered from a young woman who had been exposed to COVID-19. CDR3: CASSTQGVGGANVLTF. The CDR3 region has the DNA TGTGCCAGTAGTACTCAGGGGGTTGGAGGGGCCAACGTCCTGACTTTC.